A selection of T cell receptor beta chains follows, all from one sample in a study of cytomegalovirus exposure and HLA in healthy donors. The assay was immunoSEQ multiplex PCR, and TCRdb's table has in-frame clones only and misses some. The sample lists roughly 56,000 clones, just over 90% occurring once. Sequenced: PBMCs. The receptors were gathered from a woman younger than 35 in good health and CMV-seropositive. CDR3s include the opening cysteine and the closing phenylalanine or tryptophan. A D gene is named only where the DNA matches it firmly. The size of a clone is reported for some rows only, either as once, few or many, or as a class for expanded clones.

abundance	v_gene	j_gene	d_gene	CDR3aa	CDR3nt
.	TRBV2	TRBJ2-4	.	CASRTTGTANIQYF	TGTGCCAGCCGTACGACGGGAACAGCAAACATTCAGTACTTC
.	TRBV28	TRBJ1-1	TRBD1	CASSLLTGTDYTEAFF	TGTGCCAGCAGTTTATTGACCGGGACAGACTACACTGAAGCTTTCTTT
once	TRBV11-1	TRBJ2-5	.	CASSLVERETQYF	TGTGCCAGCAGCTTAGTAGAACGAGAGACCCAGTACTTC
once	TRBV11-2	TRBJ1-2	.	CASSSIGVYGYTF	TGTGCCAGCAGCTCTATCGGGGTCTATGGCTACACCTTC
.	TRBV5-6	TRBJ2-7	TRBD2	CASSYRGGTYEQYF	TGTGCCAGCAGCTACCGGGGGGGAACCTACGAGCAGTACTTC
.	TRBV7-9	TRBJ2-5	TRBD2	CASSLTSGGLQETQYF	TGTGCCAGCAGCTTGACTAGCGGGGGCCTACAAGAGACCCAGTACTTC
.	TRBV29-1	TRBJ2-7	.	CSAGASLGEQYF	TGCAGCGCTGGGGCTTCGTTAGGGGAGCAGTACTTC
once	TRBV2	TRBJ1-1	TRBD1	CASSELSGTGGTEAFF	TGTGCCAGCAGTGAACTCTCCGGGACAGGGGGGACTGAAGCTTTCTTT
.	TRBV28	TRBJ1-2	.	CASSSPLVKTGPTYGYTF	TGTGCCAGCAGTTCCCCCCTGGTAAAAACAGGGCCCACCTATGGCTACACCTTC
.	TRBV7-8	TRBJ2-1	TRBD2	CASSSTLLYEAGFGNEQFF	TGTGCCAGCAGCTCAACACTTCTCTACGAAGCGGGATTCGGCAATGAGCAGTTCTTC
.	TRBV19	TRBJ1-1	.	CASSIPDGTRSGAFF	TGTGCCAGTAGTATCCCCGACGGGACTCGAAGTGGGGCTTTCTTT
.	TRBV5-1	TRBJ2-3	.	CASSHDSETLTDTQYF	TGCGCCAGCAGCCACGACAGCGAGACGCTCACAGATACGCAGTATTTT
.	TRBV9	TRBJ2-2	.	CASSVTTLNTGELFF	TGTGCCAGCAGCGTGACAACTCTGAACACCGGGGAGCTGTTTTTT
once	TRBV19	TRBJ1-6	.	CASSSPTGFNSPLHF	TGTGCCAGTAGTTCTCCGACAGGCTTTAATTCACCCCTCCACTTT
.	TRBV7-6	TRBJ2-7	.	CASSLNRVAEQYF	TGTGCCAGCAGCCTTAACAGGGTAGCCGAGCAGTACTTC
.	TRBV29-1	TRBJ2-7	TRBD1	CSVRTGGGYEQYF	TGCAGCGTTAGAACAGGGGGCGGCTACGAGCAGTACTTC
.	TRBV14	TRBJ2-3	.	CASSHRQYPPADTQYF	TGTGCCAGCAGCCATAGACAGTACCCCCCCGCAGATACGCAGTATTTT
.	TRBV5-1	TRBJ1-1	.	CASSLGSMNTEAFF	TGCGCCAGCAGCTTGGGTTCCATGAACACTGAAGCTTTCTTT
.	TRBV13	TRBJ2-5	TRBD2	CASSLLRGTYQETQYF	TGTGCCAGCAGCTTATTGCGGGGGACGTACCAAGAGACCCAGTACTTC
once	TRBV6-1	TRBJ1-1	.	CASSEKANTEAFF	TGTGCCAGCAGTGAAAAAGCGAACACTGAAGCTTTCTTT
.	TRBV18	TRBJ2-1	TRBD2	CASSPPRAGGVDEQFF	TGTGCCAGCTCACCACCCAGAGCGGGGGGCGTGGATGAGCAGTTCTTC
.	TRBV10-2	TRBJ2-2	TRBD1	CASSETGGATGELFF	TGCGCCAGCAGTGAAACAGGGGGCGCGACCGGGGAGCTGTTTTTT
.	TRBV13	TRBJ2-7	.	CASSHTGEQYF	TGTGCCAGCAGCCATACGGGCGAGCAGTACTTC
.	TRBV5-1	TRBJ2-7	.	CASSKDIAYEQYF	TGCGCCAGCAGCAAGGACATCGCTTACGAGCAGTACTTC
medium-sized	TRBV19	TRBJ2-3	.	CASSNALGSTDTQYF	TGTGCCAGTAGTAACGCCCTCGGGAGCACAGATACGCAGTATTTT
.	TRBV2	TRBJ2-7	TRBD1	CASIPGGTYEQYF	TGTGCCAGCATTCCAGGGGGTACCTACGAGCAGTACTTC
.	TRBV7-3	TRBJ2-3	TRBD2	CASSPRLAGVGTDTQYF	TGTGCCAGCAGCCCACGTTTAGCGGGGGTGGGCACAGATACGCAGTATTTT
once	TRBV27	TRBJ1-6	.	CASSLEGRSSYNSPLHF	TGTGCCAGCAGTTTGGAGGGGAGAAGCTCCTATAATTCACCCCTCCACTTT
.	TRBV1	TRBJ1-2	.	CTSSQRRGVYGYTF	TGCACCAGCAGCCAAAGACGAGGTGTCTATGGCTACACCTTC
.	TRBV19	TRBJ2-7	.	CASSSGSYEQYF	TGTGCCAGTAGCTCCGGGTCCTACGAGCAGTACTTC
once	TRBV28	TRBJ2-3	.	CASWGASLSTDTQYF	TGTGCCAGCTGGGGCGCCTCCTTAAGCACAGATACGCAGTATTTT
.	TRBV27	TRBJ1-6	TRBD1	CASSVGTGGQSPLHF	TGTGCCAGCAGTGTCGGGACAGGGGGCCAGTCACCCCTCCACTTT
.	TRBV5-6	TRBJ2-7	TRBD2	CASSETGRGDEQYF	TGTGCCAGCAGCGAAACAGGGCGGGGGGACGAGCAGTACTTC
.	TRBV7-2	TRBJ2-1	.	CASSLAGTYNRNEQFF	TGTGCCAGCAGCTTAGCCGGGACTTACAATCGCAATGAGCAGTTCTTC
few	TRBV10-3	TRBJ1-6	TRBD1	CAISGGTGRTPLHF	TGTGCCATCAGTGGGGGGACAGGGAGGACACCCCTCCACTTT
.	TRBV19	TRBJ1-2	.	CASSIEAQGWHGYTF	TGTGCCAGTAGTATAGAAGCGCAGGGGTGGCATGGCTACACCTTC
.	TRBV9	TRBJ2-7	.	CASSAGLLQYF	TGTGCCAGCAGCGCCGGACTACTCCAGTACTTC
.	TRBV29-1	TRBJ2-5	TRBD2	CSVGRLAGGSRGDGTQYF	TGCAGCGTTGGTCGGCTAGCGGGGGGGTCGAGAGGCGATGGGACCCAGTACTTC
.	TRBV11-3	TRBJ2-1	TRBD1	CASSLAGGNEQFF	TGTGCCAGCAGCTTAGCAGGGGGCAATGAGCAGTTCTTC
.	TRBV6-5	TRBJ1-5	.	CASKGGVGQPQHF	TGTGCCAGCAAAGGGGGGGTGGGGCAGCCCCAGCATTTT
few	TRBV2	TRBJ1-2	.	CASGMGHGGYTF	TGTGCCAGCGGTATGGGACATGGAGGCTACACCTTC
once	TRBV5-1	TRBJ1-5	.	CASSLVGPDQPQHF	TGCGCCAGCAGCTTGGTGGGCCCAGATCAGCCCCAGCATTTT
.	TRBV7-9	TRBJ1-2	.	CASSLGANYGYTF	TGTGCCAGCAGCTTAGGGGCCAACTATGGCTACACCTTC
.	TRBV4-1	TRBJ2-7	TRBD1	CASSQIVGTGGHEQYF	TGCGCCAGCAGCCAAATTGTTGGGACAGGGGGCCACGAGCAGTACTTC
.	TRBV15	TRBJ2-1	TRBD1	CATSRGTGRIHEQFF	TGTGCCACCAGCAGAGGGACAGGGAGAATCCATGAGCAGTTCTTC
.	TRBV6-5	TRBJ2-7	TRBD1	CASSRYGDSAYEQYF	TGTGCCAGCAGTCGCTATGGGGACAGCGCCTACGAGCAGTACTTC
.	TRBV18	TRBJ2-7	TRBD1	CASQSQGARLDEQYF	TGTGCCAGCCAATCCCAGGGGGCCCGATTGGACGAGCAGTACTTC
.	TRBV20-1	TRBJ1-1	.	CSANTAREAFF	TGCAGTGCTAACACAGCCCGAGAAGCTTTCTTT
.	TRBV6-1	TRBJ1-5	TRBD1	CASSTTGNDNQPQHF	TGTGCCAGCAGCACGACAGGGAACGACAATCAGCCCCAGCATTTT
.	TRBV18	TRBJ1-2	TRBD1	CASSPTGDYGYTF	TGTGCCAGCTCACCGACAGGGGACTATGGCTACACCTTC
.	TRBV2	TRBJ1-5	.	CASSGDINQPQHF	TGTGCCAGCAGTGGGGACATCAATCAGCCCCAGCATTTT
.	TRBV9	TRBJ2-7	.	CASSVGEGYYEQYF	TGTGCCAGCAGCGTAGGTGAGGGTTACTACGAGCAGTACTTC
.	TRBV13	TRBJ1-2	TRBD1	CASSLGQGYNYGYTF	TGTGCCAGCAGCTTGGGACAGGGTTATAACTATGGCTACACCTTC
.	TRBV18	TRBJ1-1	.	CASSPPGRTEAFF	TGTGCCAGCTCACCACCGGGGAGGACTGAAGCTTTCTTT
.	TRBV27	TRBJ1-2	.	CASSLSSPGGYGYTF	TGTGCCAGCAGTTTATCCTCCCCCGGGGGCTATGGCTACACCTTC
.	TRBV10-3	TRBJ2-7	TRBD1	CAISETKGASFEQYF	TGTGCCATCAGTGAGACAAAGGGGGCTAGTTTCGAGCAGTACTTC
few	TRBV6-6	TRBJ2-1	TRBD2	CATNAGGPGNEQFF	TGTGCCACAAACGCGGGGGGGCCGGGGAATGAGCAGTTCTTC